This T cell receptor beta chain appears in the sequencing data of a study of T cell repertoires in cytomegalovirus infection. Study-wide findings and caveats: The ex vivo response showed dominance by HLA-C-restricted CMV-specific TCR beta clonotypes. The cumulative frequency of public TCR beta families identified carriers of CMV plus the relevant HLA.

The CDR3 is made up of 11 amino acids. The V end lost 6 bases, the J end lost 13 bases, and 15 bases lay between the germline ends. One entry per CDR3 protein, called by TCRdb with MiXCR from the reads. This sample has roughly 920,000 distinct CDR3 sequences; approximately 31% occur once, and the top ten carry around 15%. In regard to this clonotype: Its antigen is as yet unknown.

The sample here was cultured CD8+ T cells from PBMCs, taken from culture after CMV antigen stimulation. The genes are TRBV12-3 or TRBV12-4 and TRBJ2-5; D remains unclear. The TCR originated in a human donor in good health (CMV status not recorded). Some clones in this sample may be carry-over from other donors' samples. The CDR3 loop is CASSSGPHPYF. In DNA, the CDR3 is TGTGCCAGCAGCTCAGGACCCCACCCGTACTTC.